This TCR beta chain was retrieved from a study of cytomegalovirus exposure and HLA in healthy donors. Turning to this clone: The antigen is not known.

Each donor's status was that of a healthy bone marrow donor. In the PCR, 60 Vbeta and 13 Jbeta primers were used. Data came from immunoSEQ multiplex PCR; TCRdb stores just in-frame clones and leaves some out. The table records hundreds of thousands of clones, 77% of them present only once. Findings and caveats of the study: Further analysis was carried out later, and it showed several of the most significant clusters appearing linked to common viral pathogens.

The junction had 6 bases not matched to a gene; V was cut back by 6 bases and J by 1 base. This CDR3 comprises 15 residues. Germline values: CDR1 SNHLY, CDR2 FYNNEI. The J gene is TRBJ2-5, the V gene TRBV2; TRBD1 aligns across 9 bases. The clonotype originates from a woman aged 60-75 years in good health and CMV-seropositive. The sample taken for sequencing was PBMCs. The chain's CDR3 is CASRQTGGFQETQYF. As DNA, the CDR3 is TGTGCCAGCAGGCAGACAGGGGGTTTCCAAGAGACCCAGTACTTC.